The next 20 T cell receptor beta chains were all read from a single sample in a study of blood T cell repertoires in COVID-19. Sequencing was performed with immunoSEQ multiplex PCR; in TCRdb, only in-frame clones are kept and a portion is missing. The sample contains 130,000 to 150,000 clones, roughly three quarters of which appear only once. Sequenced sample: peripheral blood. These receptors originate from a woman aged 60 to 75 with acute or convalescent COVID-19.

This chain uses TRBV5-6 with TRBJ2-7; D is possibly TRBD1 (5 bases). The V end was cut by 4 bases, the J end by 1 base, with 21 bases between. Germline CDR1 reads SGHDT; CDR2 reads YYEEEE. This CDR3 has 17 amino acids. CDR3 protein: CASSTGHFLSGSYEQYF. The DNA for the CDR3 is TGTGCCAGCAGCACCGGACACTTCCTATCCGGATCCTACGAGCAGTACTTC.

V is TRBV4-1 and J is TRBJ2-5; 7 bases map to TRBD2. The CDR3 covers 16 residues. V trimming: 0 bases; J trimming: 2 bases; junction bases outside the gene matches: 6. The V gene's germline CDR1 is MGHRA and CDR2 YSYEKL. The CDR3 spells CASSQDKGGRQETQYF. The CDR3 DNA reads TGCGCCAGCAGCCAAGATAAGGGAGGGCGGCAAGAGACCCAGTACTTC.

This chain uses TRBV25-1 with TRBJ2-7; a possible D gene is TRBD2 (6 bases). Trimming pared 8 bases from V and 4 bases from J, leaving 15 bases between. The CDR3 sequence is 13 residues long. The germline V gene has CDR1 MGHDK and CDR2 SYGVNS. Here the CDR3 reads CASDGTHGYEQYF. The CDR3 coding sequence is TGTGCCAGCGACGGGACTCATGGGTACGAGCAGTACTTC.

This chain uses TRBV19 with TRBJ1-2; 7 nucleotides agree with TRBD1. The CDR3 contains 13 residues. The ends lost 6 bases at V and 8 bases at J; junction bases unmatched: 9. Per the germline V gene, CDR1 is LNHDA and CDR2 is SQIVND (reference sequence). The CDR3 here is CASSSVQGRGYTF. The DNA for the CDR3 is TGTGCCAGTAGCTCCGTACAGGGGCGAGGCTACACCTTC.

The CDR3 protein is CASSEDRPRETQYF. CDR3 nucleotides: TGTGCCAGCAGCGAGGACAGGCCCCGGGAGACCCAGTACTTC. The genes are TRBV28 and TRBJ2-5, with 7 bases that match TRBD1. This CDR3 spans 14 amino acids. Losses at the gene ends were 6 bases for V and 5 bases for J; bases not matched to a gene: 9. Germline V gene sequence: CDR1 MDHEN, CDR2 SYDVKM.

This sequence joins TRBV6-5 and TRBJ2-3; D is undetermined. Germline CDR1 and CDR2: MNHEY and SVGAGI. V dropped 2 bases and J dropped 2 bases, with 11 bases sitting between them. The CDR3 length is 15 residues. The CDR3: CASSYGTMATDTQYF. In DNA form, the CDR3 reads TGTGCCAGCAGTTACGGAACTATGGCCACAGATACGCAGTATTTT.

The genes are TRBV19 and TRBJ1-2; D unresolved. The CDR3 runs 12 residues. With 5 bases removed from V and 4 bases from J, the gap between germline ends came to 8 bases. The germline V gene encodes CDR1 LNHDA and CDR2 SQIVND (reference sequence). The CDR3 loop reads CASSEGFYGYTF. The CDR3 bases are TGTGCCAGTAGTGAGGGATTCTATGGCTACACCTTC.

The V call is TRBV13, the J call TRBJ1-2; TRBD1 matches at 8 bases. The CDR3 totals 14 residues. After removal of 6 bases from V and 4 bases from J, the junction contained 7 bases not matched to a gene. Germline assignment: CDR1 PRHDT and CDR2 FYEKMQ (reference sequence). The CDR3 coding sequence is TGTGCCAGCAGGCGGGACAGGCTGACCTATGGCTACACCTTC. The encoded protein is CASRRDRLTYGYTF.

This clone was counted between two and nine times. The genes are TRBV6-5 and TRBJ1-6; tentatively, D is TRBD1 (6 bases). The V end lost 8 bases, the J end lost 9 bases, and 14 bases lay between the germline ends. The germline CDR1 and CDR2 sequences are MNHEY and SVGAGI. The length of the CDR3 is 13 residues. The CDR3 DNA sequence: TGTGCCAGCTGGACGGGGGGGCGTTCACCCCTCCACTTT. It encodes CASWTGGRSPLHF.

The V and J genes are TRBV2 and TRBJ2-1; 10 positions agree with TRBD2. Trimming took 4 bases from V and 7 from J; bases not matched to a gene: 4. There are 14 residues in the CDR3. CDR1 is SNHLY, CDR2 FYNNEI, per germline. Here the CDR3 reads CASSASGSRNEQFF. The CDR3, as DNA: TGTGCCAGCAGTGCTAGCGGGAGTAGGAATGAGCAGTTCTTC.

This clone has a handful of counts. The chain links TRBV5-7 to TRBJ2-5; TRBD1 aligns across 9 bases. TRBV5-7 is placed among ORFs of uncertain function. V shed 0 bases and J 7 bases; nucleotides not matched to a gene: 10. This CDR3 is built from 16 residues. This CDR3 is CASSLDRGRVKWTQYF. The CDR3 DNA reads TGTGCCAGCAGCTTGGACAGGGGGCGAGTGAAGTGGACCCAGTACTTC.

The chain is built from TRBV18 and TRBJ1-1; D gene uncertain. V lost 3 bases and J lost 5, with 10 bases in between. Germline V gives CDR1 KGHSH, CDR2 LQKENI. This CDR3 has 13 residues. The CDR3 nucleotides are TGTGCCAGCTCACCGCTTAGTTGGACTGAAGCTTTCTTT. Translating gives CASSPLSWTEAFF.

The chain has TRBV30 and TRBJ2-7; 11 positions match TRBD2. Germline CDR1 and CDR2: GTSNPN and SVGIG (reference sequence). The CDR3 is 20 amino acids. V shed 0 bases, J shed 1 base, and the junction held 17 bases outside the gene matches. This chain's CDR3 is CAWSVIRADPTSGDSYEQYF. The CDR3 nucleotides are TGTGCCTGGAGTGTAATAAGAGCTGACCCGACTAGCGGGGATTCCTACGAGCAGTACTTC.

This chain connects TRBV28 to TRBJ2-5; no clear D gene. Germline V gene data show CDR1 as MDHEN and CDR2 as SYDVKM. The CDR3 length is 14 residues. The V end lost 6 bases, the J end lost 2 bases, and 13 bases lay between the germline ends. In nucleotides, the CDR3 is TGTGCCAGCAGCCGGTTAACTGTTCAAGAGACCCAGTACTTC. Protein product: CASSRLTVQETQYF.

The rearrangement uses TRBV11-2 and TRBJ2-2; 7 positions match TRBD2. The length of the CDR3 is 16 residues. J lost 4 bases, V lost 5 bases, and 10 bases had no gene match. CDR1 is SGHAT and CDR2 is FQNNGV in the germline V gene. This CDR3 reads CASSPPSAGATGELFF. The CDR3 DNA is TGTGCCAGCAGCCCGCCTTCGGCGGGAGCCACCGGGGAGCTGTTTTTT.

V is TRBV9 and J is TRBJ2-1, with 7 positions matching TRBD2. Per the germline V gene, CDR1 is SGDLS and CDR2 is YYNGEE. The trim removed 0 bases at V and 0 bases at J, leaving 6 bases unmatched. The CDR3 covers 17 residues. In nucleotides, the CDR3 is TGTGCCAGCAGCGTAGACGAGCGGGGCCGCTCCTACAATGAGCAGTTCTTC. Amino acids: CASSVDERGRSYNEQFF.

This chain connects TRBV12-5 to TRBJ2-7, with 7 bases aligning to TRBD1. Germline CDR1 and CDR2: LGHNT and FRNRAP. There are 17 residues in the CDR3. J lost 5 bases, V lost 2 bases, and 15 bases had no gene match. The CDR3 nucleotides are TGTGCTAGTGGTTTGTTGTTCGTGGGGCAGGGGGAGAACGAGCAGTACTTC. Residues: CASGLLFVGQGENEQYF.

Worth noting for this clone: The sample has other DNA sequences that encode this CDR3 too. The chain couples TRBV27 to TRBJ1-5; maybe TRBD1 (5 bases). V lost 6 bases, J lost 0 bases, and 9 bases lay in between. The germline V gene encodes CDR1 MNHEY and CDR2 SMNVEV (reference sequence). This CDR3 region has 14 residues. CDR3 region: CASRGRGSNQPQHF. For the CDR3, the DNA is TGTGCCAGCAGGGGGCGAGGTAGCAATCAGCCCCAGCATTTT.

The genes are TRBV18 and TRBJ1-4, with a tentative D call TRBD1 (6 bases). V was cut by 3 bases and J by 7 bases, with 15 bases left in between. This CDR3 contains 15 residues. Germline CDR1 KGHSH, CDR2 LQKENI. The CDR3 here is CASSPDGGRSEKLFF. The CDR3 bases are TGTGCCAGCTCACCCGACGGGGGGCGTAGTGAAAAACTGTTTTTT.

The chain recombines TRBV19 with TRBJ1-6, with 9 bases matching TRBD1. The CDR3 length is 15 residues. CDR1 and CDR2 (germline): LNHDA, SQIVND (reference sequence). V trimming: 1 base; J trimming: 10 bases; junction bases outside the gene matches: 5. CDR3 nucleotides: TGTGCCAGTAGTATAGGAGGACAGGGGATCTCACCCCTCCACTTT. It codes for CASSIGGQGISPLHF.